This TCR beta chain was documented in a study of blood T cell repertoires in COVID-19 (dated by TCRdb to the early 2020s). At the level of the whole study: Samples covering the acute and convalescent phases of COVID-19 were provided by collaborators in the United States, Italy and Spain. The material from the prospective study consisted of cDNA or gDNA derived from T cells, B-cell-depleted T cells, or PBMCs. Deeply sampled blood TCRbeta repertoires from subjects exposed to, actively infected with, or recovered from COVID-19 were included in the dataset. The repertoires were made available in a free public database intended to serve as a resource for research on the immune response to SARS-CoV-2. The samples were drawn from the first 160 participants of the ongoing ImmuneRACE study and from 950 to 1,500 subjects provided by 6 global collaborators. Nearly every sample came with metadata listing a de-identified subject ID, COVID-19 status, age in years and sex. Where HLA class I and class II types were available, the types were taken from metadata supplied by the sample provider, not from assay-based typing.

Whole blood was collected in K2EDTA tubes by collaborating institutions according to the institutions' own protocols. For TCRbeta analysis, collaborators shipped samples in one of three forms: frozen whole blood, isolated PBMCs, or DNA extracted from either of those sample types. TCRbeta CDR3 regions were amplified from genomic DNA by means of the immunoSEQ Assay, a bias-controlled multiplex PCR. For the original study's pipeline: Nucleated cell counts per sample were estimated from amplification of reference gene primers within the assay. Sequence reads were collapsed and filtered to measure the absolute abundance of every unique TCRbeta CDR3 rearrangement. For each sample, productive Simpson clonality was calculated as the square root of Simpson's diversity index across productive rearrangements. Not all clones reach the TCRdb copy of this immuneACCESS table, which keeps in-frame sequences only. Checked studies attribute under half of the gap to unresolved V genes and leave the rest unexplained. The DNA was the basis for D and trimming; V, J and clone size are from that table. Recorded for this sample are about 110,000 clones; 70% to 90% of them occurred a single time. 1.3% to 1.5% of the sample is held by the ten biggest clonotypes.

General study outcomes and caveats: The amount of clinical and demographic metadata varied by source and participant and was provided uncurated.

V is clipped by 2 bases and J by 4 bases, and the sequence between their germline boundaries is 10 bases long. The CDR1 and CDR2 encoded by the germline V gene are MDHEN and SYDVKM. The CDR3 contains 14 residues, cysteine and phenylalanine counted. Just the 42-base CDR3 DNA is kept, in frame starting at base 1. This clone was counted a single time. Its antigen is still unknown. No per-base quality is available; no much larger clone lies one base away. Sample: peripheral blood. This TCR was sampled from a middle-aged man with acute or convalescent COVID-19. The rearrangement combines TRBV28 with TRBJ2-3; D gene: possibly TRBD2, on 6 matching bases. The nucleotides read TGTGCCAGCAGTTTAGCGGGAACAGCAGATACGCAGTATTTT. It is translated as CASSLAGTADTQYF.